The 3 T cell receptor beta chains listed next were all sequenced from one sample in a study of blood T cell repertoires in COVID-19. The table came from immunoSEQ multiplex PCR; TCRdb's copy has only in-frame clones and leaves some out. This table holds 150,000 to 200,000 clones, around 82% found once. The sample taken for sequencing was peripheral blood. The origin of the receptors is a woman in her 70s who had recovered from COVID-19.

This chain connects TRBV20-1 to TRBJ1-1, with D possibly matching TRBD1 (6 bases). The CDR3 totals 11 residues. V was trimmed by 6 bases and J by 7 bases, leaving 12 bases between them. Looked up from germline, CDR1 is DFQATT and CDR2 is SNEGSKA (reference sequence). CDR3 in amino acids: CSAQGGGEAFF. The CDR3 bases are TGCAGTGCCCAAGGGGGGGGTGAAGCTTTCTTT.

V gene TRBV7-9 combines with J gene TRBJ1-6; TRBD1 might be the D (5 bases). The CDR3 is 15 amino acids. The germline CDR1 and CDR2 sequences are SEHNR and FQNEAQ (reference sequence). Trimming pared 1 base from V and 2 bases from J, leaving 6 bases between. CDR3 nucleotide sequence: TGTGCCAGCAGCTTAGTAGGGGCCTATAATTCACCCCTCCACTTT. Protein sequence: CASSLVGAYNSPLHF.

The chain links TRBV7-2 to TRBJ2-5, with 9 bases matching TRBD2. This CDR3 contains 15 residues. The germline CDR1 and CDR2 sequences are SGHTA and FQGNSA. V gave up 5 bases and J gave up 4 bases; unmatched junction bases: 8. CDR3 nucleotides: TGTGCCAGCAGCCCGGGGATAGCGGGGGTAGAGACCCAGTACTTC. Protein sequence: CASSPGIAGVETQYF.